These 20 T cell receptor beta chains came from one sample sequenced in a study of T cell responses to AZD1222 COVID-19 vaccine. TCRdb's table, derived via immunoSEQ multiplex PCR, lists solely in-frame clones and lacks some. The table shows 100,000 to 150,000 clones, with approximately 88% occurring only once. The specimen was peripheral blood, collected on day 0 of AZD1222 vaccination. The receptor source for this set is an adult in good health.

Only a few counts were recorded for this clone. The same CDR3 is also encoded by other DNA sequences in this sample. The chain joins TRBV6-5 to TRBJ2-7; D is unresolved. From germline, CDR1 is MNHEY and CDR2 SVGAGI. The CDR3 is made up of 11 amino acids. The germline V and J ends were trimmed by 5 bases and 6 bases, with 8 bases remaining between them. CDR3: CASSTRFEQYF. As DNA, the CDR3 is TGTGCCAGCAGTACCCGGTTCGAGCAGTACTTC.

This chain links TRBV24-1 with TRBJ2-1; TRBD2 aligns across 7 bases. From germline, CDR1 is KGHDR and CDR2 SFDVKD. The CDR3 contains 17 residues. V lost 3 bases and J lost 2; bases outside the gene matches: 9. CDR3 sequence reads: CATSDPAGEAAYNEQFF. CDR3 in DNA: TGTGCCACCAGTGATCCGGCGGGGGAGGCGGCCTACAATGAGCAGTTCTTC.

This clone was recorded only once. The CDR3 region is CASRTGENTEAFF. The DNA of the CDR3 is TGTGCCAGCAGGACAGGGGAGAACACTGAAGCTTTCTTT. V is TRBV6-1 and J is TRBJ1-1, with 8 bases identical to TRBD1. The CDR3 length is 13 residues. Germline trimming cut 6 bases from V and 1 base from J; bases unmatched to any gene: 1. Germline assignment: CDR1 MNHNS and CDR2 SASEGT.

The chain carries TRBV7-2 and TRBJ1-5; D gene uncertain. This CDR3 has 15 residues. Germline loops: CDR1 SGHTA, CDR2 FQGNSA. Between the trimmed V and J ends, which lost 5 bases and 0 bases, there was a span of 11 bases. CDR3: CASSPGGVSNQPQHF. The CDR3 nucleotides are TGTGCCAGCAGCCCCGGCGGGGTTAGCAATCAGCCCCAGCATTTT.

This sequence joins TRBV28 and TRBJ1-2, with D unclear. The CDR3 totals 13 residues. V was cut by 3 bases and J by 5 bases, with 10 bases left in between. Germline-derived CDR1 and CDR2 are MDHEN and SYDVKM. Written as DNA, the CDR3 is TGTGCCAGCAGTTTCACTCATCAGTATGGCTACACCTTC. Translated: CASSFTHQYGYTF.

The chain links TRBV28 to TRBJ1-5; 9 bases map to TRBD1. This CDR3 spans 17 amino acids. The V gene's germline CDR1 is MDHEN and CDR2 SYDVKM. V gave up 4 bases and J gave up 6 bases; unmatched junction bases: 13. This chain's CDR3 is CASSSQAQGAIGQPQHF. CDR3 nucleotide sequence: TGTGCCAGCAGTTCCCAGGCACAGGGGGCGATAGGTCAGCCCCAGCATTTT.

V usage is TRBV5-1 and J usage is TRBJ2-1; 8 bases agree with TRBD2. This CDR3 is 17 amino acids long. V trimming: 3 bases; J trimming: 1 base; junction bases outside the gene matches: 9. Germline V gives CDR1 SGHRS, CDR2 YFSETQ. CDR3: CASSSGLALSSYNEQFF. The CDR3 DNA is TGCGCCAGCAGCTCTGGACTAGCTCTATCTTCCTACAATGAGCAGTTCTTC.

This clone was recorded once. V usage is TRBV25-1 and J usage is TRBJ1-2, with D maybe TRBD1 (6 bases). Germline-derived CDR1 and CDR2 are MGHDK and SYGVNS. This CDR3 has 14 residues. V dropped 3 bases and J dropped 7 bases, with 15 bases sitting between them. CDR3 amino acids: CASSDSTGSSGYTF. CDR3 nucleotide sequence: TGTGCCAGCAGTGATTCAACAGGGAGCTCTGGCTACACCTTC.

The chain links TRBV10-1 to TRBJ2-5; 8 bases align to TRBD2. This CDR3 spans 16 amino acids. Germline trimming cut 6 bases from V and 3 bases from J; bases unmatched to any gene: 12. The V gene's germline CDR1 is WNHNN and CDR2 SYGVQD (reference sequence). The CDR3 spells CASSPGGGGSKETQYF. The CDR3 DNA follows: TGCGCCAGCAGCCCAGGTGGCGGGGGGTCCAAAGAGACCCAGTACTTC.

This clone has more than one count but fewer than ten. The chain employs TRBV30 and TRBJ2-5; 7 bases are a match to TRBD1. The CDR3 extends over 14 amino acids. Germline V CDR1 and CDR2: GTSNPN, SVGIG (reference sequence). The ends lost 1 base at V and 5 bases at J; junction bases unmatched: 7. CDR3 nucleotides: TGTGCCTGGAGTGGAGGGACAGTTCGCGAGACCCAGTACTTC. Its translation is CAWSGGTVRETQYF.

The chain joins TRBV30 to TRBJ2-3; D is unclear. V was shortened by 2 bases and J by 7 bases, with 10 bases between the two germline ends. This CDR3 has 12 residues. Looked up from germline, CDR1 is GTSNPN and CDR2 is SVGIG (reference sequence). This CDR3 reads CAWSPSVHTQYF. The CDR3 region has the DNA TGTGCCTGGAGTCCCTCCGTACATACGCAGTATTTT.

CDR3 loop: CASSLEGGRYDSPLHF. In DNA form, the CDR3 reads TGTGCCAGCAGCTTAGAGGGGGGACGGTATGATTCACCCCTCCACTTT. The chain carries TRBV11-2 and TRBJ1-6; a weak D match, TRBD1 (5 bases). Germline V lookup: CDR1 SGHAT, CDR2 FQNNGV. CDR3 length: 16 residues. V was shortened by 0 bases and J by 8 bases, with 14 bases between the two germline ends.

This chain uses TRBV18 with TRBJ2-7; D may be TRBD1 (6 bases). Trimming stripped 3 bases from V and 6 bases from J, with 15 bases between. Per germline, CDR1 KGHSH and CDR2 LQKENI. The CDR3 has 14 residues. CDR3 loop: CASSPKEQGTEQYF. The DNA for the CDR3 is TGTGCCAGCTCACCTAAAGAGCAGGGGACCGAGCAGTACTTC.

The chain is built from TRBV5-6 and TRBJ1-3; D is unclear. V was clipped by 0 bases and J by 0 bases, with 7 bases between them. Germline CDR1 SGHDT, CDR2 YYEEEE. The CDR3 totals 15 residues. CDR3 in amino acids: CASSLADYSGNTIYF. DNA of the CDR3: TGTGCCAGCAGCTTGGCGGACTACTCTGGAAACACCATATATTTT.

J is TRBJ2-7 and V is TRBV28; tentatively, D is TRBD1 or TRBD2 (5 bases each). CDR3 length: 15 residues. Germline V gene data show CDR1 as MDHEN and CDR2 as SYDVKM. Between the trimmed V and J ends, which lost 8 bases and 1 base, there was a span of 18 bases. CDR3 DNA sequence: TGTGCCAGCCTCGCTTTCGGGACCGCATCCTACGAGCAGTACTTC. Its protein product is CASLAFGTASYEQYF.

This chain connects TRBV9 to TRBJ2-3, with TRBD2 identical over 14 bases. In germline, CDR1 is SGDLS, CDR2 YYNGEE. V shed 2 bases, J shed 0 bases, and the junction held 2 bases outside the gene matches. The CDR3 spans 17 residues. This chain's CDR3 is CASSVGLAGVSTDTQYF. CDR3 nucleotide sequence: TGTGCCAGCAGCGTGGGACTAGCGGGGGTAAGCACAGATACGCAGTATTTT.

The chain's CDR3 is CASSLSPRGTQYF. CDR3 bases: TGTGCCAGCAGTTTAAGTCCACGTGGGACCCAGTACTTC. The chain joins TRBV27 to TRBJ2-5, with D unresolved. V gave up 2 bases and J gave up 7 bases, with 11 bases separating them. The CDR3 runs to 13 residues. Germline-derived CDR1 and CDR2 are MNHEY and SMNVEV (reference sequence).

The rearrangement joins TRBV19 to TRBJ1-1; TRBD1 matches at 10 bases. The CDR3 contains 14 residues. In germline, CDR1 is LNHDA, CDR2 SQIVND (reference sequence). J lost 3 bases, V lost 3 bases, and 1 base had no gene match. The CDR3 reads CASSIGQGDTEAFF. The CDR3 DNA sequence: TGTGCCAGTAGTATCGGACAGGGGGACACTGAAGCTTTCTTT.

The rearrangement uses TRBV7-8 and TRBJ2-1; 9 bases map to TRBD2. Losses at the gene ends were 1 base for V and 7 bases for J; bases not matched to a gene: 5. Germline CDR1 SGHVS, CDR2 FQNEAQ. This CDR3 comprises 15 residues. The CDR3 DNA is TGTGCCAGCAGCTTAGGAGCGGGGGGTTTGAATGAGCAGTTCTTC. Protein sequence: CASSLGAGGLNEQFF.

CDR3 region: CSGTGVAVEQFF. The CDR3, as DNA: TGCAGCGGGACAGGAGTCGCTGTTGAGCAGTTCTTC. The chain is built from TRBV29-1 and TRBJ2-1, with 7 bases that match TRBD1. This CDR3 has 12 amino acids. Germline V gives CDR1 SQVTM, CDR2 ANQGSEA. V was clipped by 7 bases and J by 9 bases; unmatched bases: 9.